Each of the 27 T cell receptor beta chains below was sequenced from the same sample in a study of T cell responses to AZD1222 COVID-19 vaccine. Clones were read by immunoSEQ multiplex PCR, and TCRdb kept only the in-frame ones, dropping some. The sample records tens of thousands of clones, roughly 85% being singletons. The sequencing used peripheral blood, collected on day 0 of AZD1222 vaccination. Receptor source: an adult in good health.

The rearrangement uses TRBV12-5 and TRBJ1-2; D call uncertain. This CDR3 is 11 amino acids long. With 8 bases removed from V and 8 bases from J, the gap between germline ends came to 12 bases. Germline V gene data show CDR1 as LGHNT and CDR2 as FRNRAP. DNA for the CDR3: TGTGCTAGTCGGGAGGCTGGGGGCTACACCTTC. This encodes CASREAGGYTF.

Judged by abundance, this clone is medium-sized. The gene calls are TRBV4-2 and TRBJ1-2; 7 nucleotides align to TRBD1. Per germline, CDR1 LGHNA and CDR2 YNFKEQ. Trimming removed 0 bases from V and 1 base from J; junction bases left unmatched: 11. CDR3 length equals 18 residues. The CDR3 sequence: CASSQEERGQFFNYGYTF. DNA for the CDR3: TGTGCCAGCAGCCAAGAAGAAAGGGGACAGTTTTTTAACTATGGCTACACCTTC.

This clone was found once. No DNA is shown, since the ends of the CDR3 on it are uncertain; the CDR3 is the one TCRdb lists. This chain connects TRBV29-1 to TRBJ1-2; the table's TRBD1 call for D was not verified on the DNA. The V gene's germline CDR1 is SQVTM and CDR2 ANQGSEA. The CDR3 comprises 11 residues, both ends counted. CDR3: CSVFGQGIDTF.

The chain employs TRBV11-2 and TRBJ1-3; D is uncertain. Germline loops: CDR1 SGHAT, CDR2 FQNNGV. V lost 5 bases and J 3 bases, leaving 17 bases between the germline ends. The CDR3 totals 16 residues. The CDR3 nucleotides are TGTGCCAGCAGCCCAACGCTGTGGGTCGGTGGAAACACCATATATTTT. Its translation is CASSPTLWVGGNTIYF.

The chain links TRBV11-2 to TRBJ2-7; the D is unclear. CDR1 is SGHAT and CDR2 is FQNNGV in the germline V gene. The CDR3 is 14 residues long. V was trimmed by 0 bases and J by 3 bases, leaving 9 bases between them. DNA of the CDR3: TGTGCCAGCAGCTTAGATGGTCAGTTCTACGAGCAGTACTTC. Translating it yields CASSLDGQFYEQYF.

This sequence joins TRBV11-2 and TRBJ2-3; D not resolved. In germline, CDR1 is SGHAT, CDR2 FQNNGV. With 0 bases removed from V and 2 bases from J, the gap between germline ends came to 6 bases. The CDR3 covers 14 residues. The CDR3 loop reads CASSLDPYTDTQYF. CDR3 in DNA: TGTGCCAGCAGCTTAGATCCCTACACAGATACGCAGTATTTT.

V usage is TRBV28 and J usage is TRBJ1-1, with 11 bases that match TRBD1. CDR3 size: 16 residues. Germline assignment: CDR1 MDHEN and CDR2 SYDVKM. V trimming: 6 bases; J trimming: 1 base; junction bases outside the gene matches: 7. The CDR3 spells CASSRDRGWKNTEAFF. The CDR3 region has the DNA TGTGCCAGCAGCCGGGACAGGGGGTGGAAGAACACTGAAGCTTTCTTT. The variable domain in full, with the rest retrieved from reference TRBV28 and TRBJ1-1, is DVKVTQSSRYLVKRTGEKVFLECVQDMDHENMFWYRQDPGLGLRLIYFSYDVKMKEKGDIPEGYSVSREKKERFSLILESASTNQTSMYLCASSRDRGWKNTEAFFGQGTRLTVV.

This sequence joins TRBV11-2 and TRBJ1-5, with D perhaps TRBD1 (6 bases). Trimming cost V 0 bases and J 7 bases, with 10 bases left between them. CDR1 and CDR2 from the germline V gene are SGHAT and FQNNGV. The CDR3 runs to 14 residues. The CDR3 nucleotides are TGTGCCAGCAGCTTAGACAGGGGTAGCCAGCCCCAGCATTTT. Protein product: CASSLDRGSQPQHF.

V and J are TRBV19 and TRBJ1-5, with a weak D call TRBD1 (5 bases). Germline lookup yields CDR1 LNHDA and CDR2 SQIVND (reference sequence). V shed 5 bases and J shed 7 bases, with 18 bases lying between them. The CDR3 is made up of 15 amino acids. CDR3 DNA sequence: TGTGCCAGTAGTTTTATGGGGGAGGGTCGGCAGCCCCAGCATTTT. Translating gives CASSFMGEGRQPQHF.

The V call is TRBV3-1 (or the pseudogene TRBV3-2), the J call TRBJ1-1; maybe TRBD1 (5 bases). Trimming removed 0 bases from V and 7 bases from J, with 9 bases in between. The CDR3 runs to 13 residues. Germline assignment: CDR1 LGHDT and CDR2 YNNKEL (reference sequence). Here the CDR3 DNA reads TGTGCCAGCAGCCAAGATTGGGACCGTGAAGCTTTCTTT. The encoded protein is CASSQDWDREAFF.

The V call is TRBV29-1, the J call TRBJ1-3; D remains ambiguous. Germline V gene data show CDR1 as SQVTM and CDR2 as ANQGSEA. This CDR3 spans 13 amino acids. V was pared by 5 bases and J by 0 bases, with 8 bases between. CDR3 sequence: CSVLKNSGNTIYF. The CDR3 coding sequence is TGCAGCGTTTTAAAAAACTCTGGAAACACCATATATTTT.

The chain joins TRBV6-5 to TRBJ1-5, with no clear D. The V end was cut by 5 bases, the J end by 0 bases, with 8 bases between. Germline V gene sequence: CDR1 MNHEY, CDR2 SVGAGI. This CDR3 has 14 residues. The CDR3 DNA is TGTGCCAGCAGTCTTCAGGATAGCAATCAGCCCCAGCATTTT. This sequence encodes CASSLQDSNQPQHF.

This clone was picked up a small number of times. This chain uses TRBV27 with TRBJ1-2; TRBD1 aligns across 11 bases. Germline V gene lookup returns CDR1 MNHEY and CDR2 SMNVEV (reference sequence). J lost 8 bases, V lost 4 bases, and 6 bases had no gene match. This CDR3 spans 14 amino acids. CDR3 region: CASSSPGQGGGYTF. CDR3 nucleotides: TGTGCCAGCAGTTCCCCGGGACAGGGGGGCGGCTACACCTTC.

V usage is TRBV3-1 (or the pseudogene TRBV3-2) and J usage is TRBJ2-5; the D is unclear. This CDR3 comprises 12 residues. The germline CDR1 and CDR2 sequences are LGHDT and YNNKEL (reference sequence). The V and J ends lost 7 bases and 7 bases respectively, with 13 bases between them. The CDR3 is CASTYSLGTQYF. CDR3 coding DNA: TGTGCCAGCACCTATTCGTTGGGGACCCAGTACTTC.

The CDR3 here is CASSLVRHNEQFF. The DNA for the CDR3 is TGTGCCAGCAGTTTAGTTCGGCACAATGAGCAGTTCTTC. The V call is TRBV27, the J call TRBJ2-1; no definite D call. Germline V gene sequence: CDR1 MNHEY, CDR2 SMNVEV (reference sequence). The V end was cut by 2 bases, the J end by 5 bases, with 7 bases between. The CDR3 is 13 amino acids.

The chain's CDR3 is CAISEPRSGTDSYEQYF. CDR3 coding DNA: TGTGCCATCAGTGAGCCAAGATCCGGGACAGATTCCTACGAGCAGTACTTC. This chain uses TRBV10-3 with TRBJ2-7; 7 bases agree with TRBD1. The V segment lost 2 bases and the J segment 1 base; nucleotides outside the gene matches: 11. In germline, CDR1 is ENHRY, CDR2 SYGVKD. The CDR3 consists of 17 residues.

This chain links TRBV5-4 with TRBJ1-1; D remains unclear. Germline V gene lookup returns CDR1 SGHNT and CDR2 YYREEE (reference sequence). Trimming shortened V by 2 bases and J by 1 base, and 3 bases separated the two germline ends. The CDR3 is made up of 12 amino acids. Here the CDR3 reads CASSLPNTEAFF. DNA of the CDR3: TGTGCCAGCAGCTTACCGAACACTGAAGCTTTCTTT. Using reference TRBV5-4 and TRBJ1-1 for the parts outside the CDR3, the full variable domain is ETGVTQSPTHLIKTRGQQVTLRCSSQSGHNTVSWYQQALGQGPQFIFQYYREEENGRGNFPPRFSGLQFPNYSSELNVNALELDDSALYLCASSLPNTEAFFGQGTRLTVV.

This sequence joins TRBV5-6 and TRBJ2-7, with TRBD2 matching over 8 bases. The CDR3 covers 13 residues. The germline CDR1 and CDR2 sequences are SGHDT and YYEEEE. The V and J ends lost 5 bases and 3 bases, in that order; junction bases with no gene match: 4. The DNA for the CDR3 is TGTGCCAGCAGGGCGGGGGGTTGCTACGAGCAGTACTTC. Encoded protein: CASRAGGCYEQYF.

The chain couples TRBV6-5 to TRBJ2-7; no reliable D call. Germline loops: CDR1 MNHEY, CDR2 SVGAGI. V was pared by 7 bases and J by 6 bases, with 13 bases between. The CDR3 consists of 12 residues. CDR3 loop: CASTYGRFEQYF. CDR3 coding DNA: TGTGCCAGCACCTACGGGCGGTTCGAGCAGTACTTC.

In this sample, this clone turned up a few times. The chain couples TRBV27 to TRBJ2-2; D is possibly TRBD2 (6 bases). Trimming pared 1 base from V and 1 base from J, leaving 7 bases between. The CDR3 extends over 15 amino acids. Per the germline V gene, CDR1 is MNHEY and CDR2 is SMNVEV (reference sequence). The CDR3 nucleotides are TGTGCCAGCAGTTTATTCGGGGGGAACACCGGGGAGCTGTTTTTT. It is translated as CASSLFGGNTGELFF.

The rearrangement uses TRBV28 and TRBJ1-4; D remains ambiguous. Germline V CDR1 and CDR2: MDHEN, SYDVKM. The CDR3 contains 14 residues. Between the trimmed V and J ends, which lost 2 bases and 8 bases, there was a span of 12 bases. DNA for the CDR3: TGTGCCAGCAGTTTAAGCCAAGTTGCCGAAAAACTGTTTTTT. Translated, it gives CASSLSQVAEKLFF.

CDR3 protein: CASSPFVGGFNEKLFF. The CDR3 nucleotides are TGTGCCAGCTCACCTTTCGTCGGGGGGTTCAATGAAAAACTGTTTTTT. The V call is TRBV18, the J call TRBJ1-4; weak D call: TRBD1 (5 bases). Germline V gene data show CDR1 as KGHSH and CDR2 as LQKENI. Trimming cost V 3 bases and J 5 bases, with 16 bases left between them. This CDR3 has 16 amino acids.

The V call is TRBV4-2, the J call TRBJ1-3; D is unresolved. Trimming took off 0 bases at V and 4 bases at J, with 13 bases between the two ends. The CDR3 runs 16 residues. Germline CDR1 is LGHNA and CDR2 is YNFKEQ. The CDR3: CASSQDHRVGGNTIYF. The DNA of the CDR3 is TGTGCCAGCAGCCAAGATCATAGGGTTGGAGGAAACACCATATATTTT.

The genes are TRBV18 and TRBJ2-7; D perhaps matches TRBD2 (5 bases). Trimming pared 2 bases from V and 0 bases from J, leaving 11 bases between. The CDR3 spans 15 residues. Germline values: CDR1 KGHSH, CDR2 LQKENI. The CDR3 reads CASSPVGLFSYEQYF. The CDR3 nucleotides read TGTGCCAGCTCACCAGTTGGACTGTTCTCCTACGAGCAGTACTTC. The whole variable domain, filled in from reference TRBV18 and TRBJ2-7, reads NAGVMQNPRHLVRRRGQEARLRCSPMKGHSHVYWYRQLPEEGLKFMVYLQKENIIDESGMPKERFSAEFPKEGPSILRIQQVVRGDSAAYFCASSPVGLFSYEQYFGPGTRLTVT.

The V call is TRBV4-1, the J call TRBJ1-2, with 7 bases identical to TRBD1. The CDR3 loop spans 18 amino acids. The germline V gene encodes CDR1 MGHRA and CDR2 YSYEKL. The trim removed 3 bases at V and 0 bases at J, leaving 13 bases unmatched. CDR3 sequence (DNA): TGCGCCAGCAGCCAGACAAAATTAGGGGACAGAGCTAACTATGGCTACACCTTC. Protein: CASSQTKLGDRANYGYTF.

This chain links TRBV6-5 with TRBJ2-7; 9 bases fit TRBD1. In germline, CDR1 is MNHEY, CDR2 SVGAGI. The CDR3 loop spans 13 amino acids. V dropped 6 bases and J dropped 13; count of bases not matched to a gene: 13. CDR3 in amino acids: CASRAGTGSPGYF. The CDR3 DNA reads as TGTGCCAGCAGAGCCGGGACAGGGAGTCCCGGCTACTTC.

J is TRBJ1-6 and V is TRBV18; 7 nucleotides align to TRBD1. The CDR3 length is 13 residues. The V gene end was trimmed by 3 bases and the J gene end by 14 bases; junction bases not matched to a gene: 7. Germline-derived CDR1 and CDR2 are KGHSH and LQKENI. The CDR3 DNA reads as TGTGCCAGCTCACCCGGGACAGATTTTACCCTCCACTTT. It is translated as CASSPGTDFTLHF.